This TCR beta chain came from a study of blood T cell repertoires in COVID-19. About the research overall: Some COVID-19 samples were acute and others convalescent; all came from the United States, Italy and Spain. PBMCs, B-cell-depleted T cells, or T cells were the source of the cDNA or gDNA that made up the material.

The authors' processing: Scientists estimated how many nucleated cells there were by amplifying reference gene primers. The assay was immunoSEQ multiplex PCR, and TCRdb's table has in-frame clones only and misses some. D and trimming come from the DNA, and the V and J calls and clone size come from that table. The sample yields 650,000 to 800,000 clones, approximately 90% seen once. Germline CDR1 reads DFQATT; CDR2 reads SNEGSKA (reference sequence). The V end lost 2 bases, the J end lost 1 base, and 2 bases lay between the germline ends. CDR3 length equals 11 residues. Sequenced input: peripheral blood. The chain joins TRBV20-1 to TRBJ1-2; D gene ambiguous. The TCR comes from a young woman with acute or convalescent COVID-19. CDR3 amino acids: CSARYNYGYTF. As DNA, the CDR3 is TGCAGTGCTAGATATAACTATGGCTACACCTTC.